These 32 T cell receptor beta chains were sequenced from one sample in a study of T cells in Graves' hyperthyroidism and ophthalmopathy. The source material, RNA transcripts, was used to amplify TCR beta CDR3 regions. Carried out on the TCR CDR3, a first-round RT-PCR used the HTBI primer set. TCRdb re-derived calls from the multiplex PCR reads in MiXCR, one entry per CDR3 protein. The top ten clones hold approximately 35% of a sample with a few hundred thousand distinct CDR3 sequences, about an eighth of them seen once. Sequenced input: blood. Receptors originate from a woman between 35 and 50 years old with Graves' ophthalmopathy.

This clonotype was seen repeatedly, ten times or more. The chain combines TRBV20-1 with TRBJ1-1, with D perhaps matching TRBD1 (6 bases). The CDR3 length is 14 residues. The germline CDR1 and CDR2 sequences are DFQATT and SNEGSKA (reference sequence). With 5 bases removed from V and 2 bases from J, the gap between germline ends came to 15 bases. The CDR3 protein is CSALLIQGNTEAFF. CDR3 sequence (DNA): TGCAGTGCTCTATTGATACAGGGTAACACTGAAGCTTTCTTT.

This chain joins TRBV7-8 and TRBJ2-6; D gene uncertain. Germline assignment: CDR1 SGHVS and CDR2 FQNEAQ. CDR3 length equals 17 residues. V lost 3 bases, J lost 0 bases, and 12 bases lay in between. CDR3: CASSFQGSGSGANVLTF. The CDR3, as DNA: TGTGCCAGCAGCTTTCAAGGGTCCGGCTCTGGGGCCAACGTCCTGACTTTC.

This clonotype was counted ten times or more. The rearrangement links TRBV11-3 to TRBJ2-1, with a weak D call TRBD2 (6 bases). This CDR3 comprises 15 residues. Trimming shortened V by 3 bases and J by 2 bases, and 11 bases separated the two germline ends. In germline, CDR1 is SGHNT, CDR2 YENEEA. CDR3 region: CASSFLAGTYNEQFF. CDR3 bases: TGTGCCAGCAGCTTCCTGGCGGGGACCTACAATGAGCAGTTCTTC.

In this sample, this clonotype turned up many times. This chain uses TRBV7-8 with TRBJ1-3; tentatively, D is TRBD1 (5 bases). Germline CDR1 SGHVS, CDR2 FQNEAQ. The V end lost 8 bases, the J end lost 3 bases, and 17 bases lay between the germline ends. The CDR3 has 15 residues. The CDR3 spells CASAVGGRRGNTIYF. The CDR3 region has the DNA TGTGCCAGCGCAGTCGGGGGGAGACGTGGAAACACCATATATTTT.

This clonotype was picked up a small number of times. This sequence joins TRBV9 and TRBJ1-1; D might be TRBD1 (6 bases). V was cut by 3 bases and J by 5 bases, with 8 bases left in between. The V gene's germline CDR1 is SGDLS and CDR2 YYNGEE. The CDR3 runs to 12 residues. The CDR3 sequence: CASSEQGTEAFF. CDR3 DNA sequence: TGTGCCAGCAGCGAACAGGGAACTGAAGCTTTCTTT.

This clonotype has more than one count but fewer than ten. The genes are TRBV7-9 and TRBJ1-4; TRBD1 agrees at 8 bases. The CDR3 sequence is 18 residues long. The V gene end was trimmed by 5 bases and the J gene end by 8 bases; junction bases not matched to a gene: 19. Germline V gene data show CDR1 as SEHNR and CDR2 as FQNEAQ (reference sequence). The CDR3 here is CASSILWGRGTGGEKLFF. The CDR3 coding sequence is TGTGCCAGCAGCATATTATGGGGCCGTGGGACAGGTGGAGAAAAACTGTTTTTT.

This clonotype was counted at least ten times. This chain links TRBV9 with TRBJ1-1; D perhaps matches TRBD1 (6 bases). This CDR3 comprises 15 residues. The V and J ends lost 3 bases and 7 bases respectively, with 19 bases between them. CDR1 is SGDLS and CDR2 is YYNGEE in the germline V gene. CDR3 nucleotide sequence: TGTGCCAGCAGCGCCACCCCCGACAGGCCGAGTGAAGCTTTCTTT. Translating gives CASSATPDRPSEAFF.

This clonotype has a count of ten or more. The CDR3 here is CASSALAGGQTQYF. The CDR3 DNA reads TGTGCCAGCAGCGCACTAGCGGGGGGGCAGACCCAGTACTTC. The chain uses TRBV7-2 and TRBJ2-5, with TRBD2 identical over 13 bases. Germline CDR1 reads SGHTA; CDR2 reads FQGNSA. The CDR3 consists of 14 residues. Trimming cost V 5 bases and J 6 bases; bases outside gene matches: 3.

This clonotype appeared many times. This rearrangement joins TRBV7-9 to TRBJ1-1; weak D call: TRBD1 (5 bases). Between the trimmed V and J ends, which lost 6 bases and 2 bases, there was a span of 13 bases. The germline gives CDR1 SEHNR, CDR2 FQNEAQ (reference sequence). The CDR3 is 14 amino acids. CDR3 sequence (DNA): TGTGCCAGCAGTCGACAGAGCTCCAACACTGAAGCTTTCTTT. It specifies CASSRQSSNTEAFF. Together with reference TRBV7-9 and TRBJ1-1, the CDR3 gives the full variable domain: DTGVSQNPRHKITKRGQNVTFRCDPISEHNRLYWYRQTLGQGPEFLTYFQNEAQLEKSRLLSDRFSAERPKGSFSTLEIQRTEQGDSAMYLCASSRQSSNTEAFFGQGTRLTVV.

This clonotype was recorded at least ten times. The CDR3 reads CASSHQTGGSYEQYF. CDR3 DNA: TGTGCCAGCAGCCATCAGACAGGGGGCTCCTACGAGCAGTACTTC. This sequence joins TRBV28 and TRBJ2-7; the match to TRBD1 covers 9 bases. The V and J ends lost 6 bases and 0 bases, in that order; junction bases with no gene match: 6. CDR1 and CDR2 (germline): MDHEN, SYDVKM. The CDR3 covers 15 residues.

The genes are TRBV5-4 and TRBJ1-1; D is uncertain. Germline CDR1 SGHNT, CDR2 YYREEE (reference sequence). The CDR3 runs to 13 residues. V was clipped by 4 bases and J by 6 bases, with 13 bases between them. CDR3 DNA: TGTGCCAGCAGCCGTTGGCAGGTATCTGAAGCTTTCTTT. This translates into CASSRWQVSEAFF.

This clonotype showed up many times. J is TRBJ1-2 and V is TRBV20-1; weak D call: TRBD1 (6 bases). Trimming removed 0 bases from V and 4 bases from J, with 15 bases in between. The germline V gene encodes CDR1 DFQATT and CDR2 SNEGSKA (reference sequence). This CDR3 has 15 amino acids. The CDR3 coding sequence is TGCAGTGCTAGAGATTTAAAGGACAGTATCTATGGCTACACCTTC. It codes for CSARDLKDSIYGYTF.

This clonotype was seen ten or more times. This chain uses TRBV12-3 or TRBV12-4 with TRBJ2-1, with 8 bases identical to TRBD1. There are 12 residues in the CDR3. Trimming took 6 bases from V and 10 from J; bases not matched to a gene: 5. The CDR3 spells CASRDRGREQFF. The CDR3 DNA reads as TGTGCCAGCAGAGACAGGGGACGCGAGCAGTTCTTC.

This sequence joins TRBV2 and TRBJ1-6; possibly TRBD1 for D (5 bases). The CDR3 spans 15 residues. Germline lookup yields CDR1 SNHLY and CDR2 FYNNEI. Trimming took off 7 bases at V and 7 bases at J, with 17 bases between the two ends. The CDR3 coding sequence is TGTGCCAGCAAATCATTGGGACTGCAAAATTCACCCCTCCACTTT. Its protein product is CASKSLGLQNSPLHF.

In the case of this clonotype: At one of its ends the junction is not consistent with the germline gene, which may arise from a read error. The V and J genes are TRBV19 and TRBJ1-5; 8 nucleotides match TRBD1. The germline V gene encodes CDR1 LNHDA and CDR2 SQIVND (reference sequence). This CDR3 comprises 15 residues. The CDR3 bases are TGTGCCAGCATACAGGGGGTATATAGCAATCAGCCCCAACATTTT. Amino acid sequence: CASIQGVYSNQPQHF.

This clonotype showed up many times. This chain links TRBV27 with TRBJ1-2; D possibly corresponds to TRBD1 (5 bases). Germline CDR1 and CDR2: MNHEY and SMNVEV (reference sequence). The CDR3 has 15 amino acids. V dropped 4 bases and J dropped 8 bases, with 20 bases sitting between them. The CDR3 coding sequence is TGTGCCAGCAGTTCGGAGGGACGGACGGCGGGAGGCTACACCTTC. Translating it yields CASSSEGRTAGGYTF.

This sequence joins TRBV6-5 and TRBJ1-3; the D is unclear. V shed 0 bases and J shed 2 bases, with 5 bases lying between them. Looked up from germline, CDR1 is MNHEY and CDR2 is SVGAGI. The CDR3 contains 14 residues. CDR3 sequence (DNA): TGTGCCAGCAGTTACTCGAGGGCTGGAAACACCATATATTTT. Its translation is CASSYSRAGNTIYF.

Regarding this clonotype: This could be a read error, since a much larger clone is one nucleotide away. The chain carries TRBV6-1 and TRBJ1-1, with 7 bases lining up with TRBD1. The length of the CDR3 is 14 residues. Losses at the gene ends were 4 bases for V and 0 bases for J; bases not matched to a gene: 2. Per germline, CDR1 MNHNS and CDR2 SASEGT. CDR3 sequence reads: CASSGQGLNTEAFF. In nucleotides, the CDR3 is TGTGCCAGCAGTGGACAGGGCCTGAACACTGAAGCTTTCTTT.

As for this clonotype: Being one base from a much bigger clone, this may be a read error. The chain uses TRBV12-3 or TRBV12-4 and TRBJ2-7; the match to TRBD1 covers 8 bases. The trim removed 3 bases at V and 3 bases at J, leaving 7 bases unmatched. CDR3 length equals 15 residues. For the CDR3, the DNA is TGTGCCAGCAGTTTCTCCAGGGGGCGATACTACGAGCAGTACTTC. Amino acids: CASSFSRGRYYEQYF.

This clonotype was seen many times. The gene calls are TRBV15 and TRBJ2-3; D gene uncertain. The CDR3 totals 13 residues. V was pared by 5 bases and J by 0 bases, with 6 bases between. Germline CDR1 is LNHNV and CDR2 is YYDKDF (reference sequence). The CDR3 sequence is CATSPISTDTQYF. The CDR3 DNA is TGTGCCACCAGCCCGATTAGCACAGATACGCAGTATTTT.

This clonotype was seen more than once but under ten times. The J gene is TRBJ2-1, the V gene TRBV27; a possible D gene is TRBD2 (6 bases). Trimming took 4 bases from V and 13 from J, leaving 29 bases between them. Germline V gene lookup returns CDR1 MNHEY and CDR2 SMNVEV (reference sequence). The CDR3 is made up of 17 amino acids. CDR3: CASSSFSHTTAAGSQFF. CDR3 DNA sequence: TGTGCCAGCAGTTCGTTTTCTCATACCACGGCAGCGGGTTCTCAGTTCTTC.

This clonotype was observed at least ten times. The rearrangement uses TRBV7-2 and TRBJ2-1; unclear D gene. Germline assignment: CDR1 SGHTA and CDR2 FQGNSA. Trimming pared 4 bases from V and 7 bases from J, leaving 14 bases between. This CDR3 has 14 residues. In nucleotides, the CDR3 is TGTGCCAGCAGCTCGGGCACATGGAGTAATGAGCAGTTCTTC. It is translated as CASSSGTWSNEQFF.

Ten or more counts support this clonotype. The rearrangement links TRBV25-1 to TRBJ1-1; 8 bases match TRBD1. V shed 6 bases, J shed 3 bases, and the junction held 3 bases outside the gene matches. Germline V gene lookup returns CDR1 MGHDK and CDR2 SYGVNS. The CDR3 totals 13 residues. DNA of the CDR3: TGTGCCAGCAGGGACAGGGAGCACACTGAAGCTTTCTTT. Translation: CASRDREHTEAFF.

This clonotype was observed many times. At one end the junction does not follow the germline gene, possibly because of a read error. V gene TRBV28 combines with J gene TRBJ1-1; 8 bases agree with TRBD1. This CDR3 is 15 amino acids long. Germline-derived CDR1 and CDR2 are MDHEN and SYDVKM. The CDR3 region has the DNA TGTGCCAGCAGCCCTTGGTGGACAGGGAACGCTGAAGCTTTCTTT. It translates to CASSPWWTGNAEAFF.

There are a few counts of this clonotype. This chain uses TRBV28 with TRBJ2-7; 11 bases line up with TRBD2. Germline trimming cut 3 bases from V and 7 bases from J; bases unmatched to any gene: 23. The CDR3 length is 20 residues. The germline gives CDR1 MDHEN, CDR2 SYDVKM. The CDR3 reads CASSFVGGAVSGGVRGEQYF. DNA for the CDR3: TGTGCCAGCAGTTTTGTGGGGGGTGCGGTTAGCGGGGGGGTCCGAGGTGAGCAGTACTTC.

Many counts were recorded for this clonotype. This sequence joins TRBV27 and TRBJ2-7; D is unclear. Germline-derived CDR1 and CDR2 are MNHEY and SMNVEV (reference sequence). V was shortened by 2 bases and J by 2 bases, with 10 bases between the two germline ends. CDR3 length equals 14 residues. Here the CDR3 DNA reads TGTGCCAGCAGTTTAGTTGGAAGCACCTACGAGCAGTACTTC. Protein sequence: CASSLVGSTYEQYF.

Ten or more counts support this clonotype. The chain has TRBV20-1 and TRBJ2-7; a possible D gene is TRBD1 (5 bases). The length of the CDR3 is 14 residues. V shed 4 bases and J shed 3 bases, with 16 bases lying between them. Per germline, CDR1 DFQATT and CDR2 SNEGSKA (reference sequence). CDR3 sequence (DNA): TGCAGTGCTATGACTTTAGGGGTAGGCTACGAGCAGTACTTC. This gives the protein CSAMTLGVGYEQYF.

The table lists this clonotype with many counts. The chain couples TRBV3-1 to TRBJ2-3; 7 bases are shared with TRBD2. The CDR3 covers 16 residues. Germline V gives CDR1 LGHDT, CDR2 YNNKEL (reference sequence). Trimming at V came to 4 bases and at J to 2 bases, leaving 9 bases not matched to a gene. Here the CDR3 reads CASSRHPSGTTDTQYF. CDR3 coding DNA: TGTGCCAGCAGCCGCCATCCTAGCGGAACCACAGATACGCAGTATTTT.

The DNA of the CDR3 is TGCAGCGTGAGACTATTGCGTACTAGCGGGAGCGAAGGGTATTTT. Translating gives CSVRLLRTSGSEGYF. This chain connects TRBV29-1 to TRBJ2-3; TRBD2 agrees at 11 bases. Trimming took 6 bases from V and 14 from J; bases not matched to a gene: 19. The germline gives CDR1 SQVTM, CDR2 ANQGSEA. This CDR3 is built from 15 residues.

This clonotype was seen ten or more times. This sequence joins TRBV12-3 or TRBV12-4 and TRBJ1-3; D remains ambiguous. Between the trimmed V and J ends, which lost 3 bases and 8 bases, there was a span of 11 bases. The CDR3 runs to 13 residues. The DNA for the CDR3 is TGTGCCAGCAGTTTGGTCACTTTCGACACCATATATTTT. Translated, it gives CASSLVTFDTIYF.

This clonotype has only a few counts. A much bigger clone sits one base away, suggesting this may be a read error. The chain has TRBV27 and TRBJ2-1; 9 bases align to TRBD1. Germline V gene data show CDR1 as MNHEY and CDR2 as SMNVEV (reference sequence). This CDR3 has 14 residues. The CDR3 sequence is CASSSYRGLNEQSF. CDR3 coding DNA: TGTGCCAGCAGTTCTTACAGGGGGCTCAATGAGCAGTCCTTC.

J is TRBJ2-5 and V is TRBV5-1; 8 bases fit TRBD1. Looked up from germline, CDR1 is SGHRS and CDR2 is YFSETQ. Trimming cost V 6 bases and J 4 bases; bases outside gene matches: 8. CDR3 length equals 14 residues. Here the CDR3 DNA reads TGCGCCAGCACACAGGGGGTTGGGATAGAGACCCAGTACTTC. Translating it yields CASTQGVGIETQYF.